This TCR beta chain was observed in a study of a mutant IDH1 vaccine in newly diagnosed glioma. The CDR3 loop spans 14 amino acids. The trim removed 5 bases at V and 0 bases at J, leaving 0 bases unmatched. In germline, CDR1 is KGHSH, CDR2 LQKENI. Sequencing used immunoSEQ multiplex PCR; TCRdb keeps in-frame clones, though not all of them. Found here are 40,000 or so clones, roughly 92% of them singletons; the top ten hold approximately 20%. The time point was: baseline, week 1 (first vaccination visit). Treatment here: pre-vaccination baseline after standard-of-care therapy. This TCR was recovered from a man younger than 35 with glioma. This specimen was PBMCs, taken from a glioma patient treated with radiotherapy, temozolomide or both. V and J are TRBV18 and TRBJ1-4, with 7 bases matching TRBD1. This CDR3 reads CASSTGATNEKLFF. The CDR3, as DNA: TGTGCCAGCTCAACAGGGGCAACTAATGAAAAACTGTTTTTT.